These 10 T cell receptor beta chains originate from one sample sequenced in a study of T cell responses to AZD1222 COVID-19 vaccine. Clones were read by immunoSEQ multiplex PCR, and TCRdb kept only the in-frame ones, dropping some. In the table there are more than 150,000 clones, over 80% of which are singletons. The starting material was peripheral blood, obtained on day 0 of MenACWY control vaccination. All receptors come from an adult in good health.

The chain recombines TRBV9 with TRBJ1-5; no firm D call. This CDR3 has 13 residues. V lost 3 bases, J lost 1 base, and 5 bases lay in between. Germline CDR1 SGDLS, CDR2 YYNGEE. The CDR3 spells CASSGLSNQPQHF. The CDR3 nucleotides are TGTGCCAGCAGCGGGTTGAGCAATCAGCCCCAGCATTTT. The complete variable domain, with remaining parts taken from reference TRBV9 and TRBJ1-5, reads DSGVTQTPKHLITATGQRVTLRCSPRSGDLSVYWYQQSLDQGLQFLIQYYNGEERAKGNILERFSAQQFPDLHSELNLSSLELGDSALYFCASSGLSNQPQHFGDGTRLSIL.

The CDR3: CASSQDWGVNYGYTF. CDR3 nucleotide sequence: TGCGCCAGCAGCCAAGATTGGGGTGTAAACTATGGCTACACCTTC. This chain uses TRBV4-3 with TRBJ1-2; D remains ambiguous. CDR3 size: 15 residues. Germline V gene lookup returns CDR1 LGHNA and CDR2 YSLEER. Trimming shortened V by 0 bases and J by 2 bases, and 10 bases separated the two germline ends.

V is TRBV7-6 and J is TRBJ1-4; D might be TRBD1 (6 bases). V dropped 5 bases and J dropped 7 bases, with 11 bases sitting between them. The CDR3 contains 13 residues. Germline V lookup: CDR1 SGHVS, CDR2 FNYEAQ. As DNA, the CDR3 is TGTGCCAGCAGCCTACAGGGTAGTGAAAAACTGTTTTTT. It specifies CASSLQGSEKLFF.

The CDR3, as DNA: TGTGCCAGCAGTTTGATCGACTCCACAGATACGCAGTATTTT. This translates into CASSLIDSTDTQYF. This chain uses TRBV28 with TRBJ2-3; D is unresolved. There are 14 residues in the CDR3. The V and J ends lost 3 bases and 2 bases respectively, with 9 bases between them. The germline V gene encodes CDR1 MDHEN and CDR2 SYDVKM. The full variable domain, in which reference TRBV28 and TRBJ2-3 provide the parts outside the CDR3, is DVKVTQSSRYLVKRTGEKVFLECVQDMDHENMFWYRQDPGLGLRLIYFSYDVKMKEKGDIPEGYSVSREKKERFSLILESASTNQTSMYLCASSLIDSTDTQYFGPGTRLTVL.

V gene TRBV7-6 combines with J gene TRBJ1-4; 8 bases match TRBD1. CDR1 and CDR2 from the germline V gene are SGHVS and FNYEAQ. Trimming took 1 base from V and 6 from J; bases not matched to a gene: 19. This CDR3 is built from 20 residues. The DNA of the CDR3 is TGTGCCAGCAGCTTAGGTCAGGGGGCGGATGTGCGGAAATCCCATGAAAAACTGTTTTTT. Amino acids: CASSLGQGADVRKSHEKLFF.

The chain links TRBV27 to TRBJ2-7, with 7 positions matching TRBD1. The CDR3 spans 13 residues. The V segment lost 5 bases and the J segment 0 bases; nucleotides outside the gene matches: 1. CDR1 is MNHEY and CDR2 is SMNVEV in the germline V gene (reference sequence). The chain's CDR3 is CASSRDSSYEQYF. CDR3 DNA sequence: TGTGCCAGCAGTAGGGACAGCTCCTACGAGCAGTACTTC.

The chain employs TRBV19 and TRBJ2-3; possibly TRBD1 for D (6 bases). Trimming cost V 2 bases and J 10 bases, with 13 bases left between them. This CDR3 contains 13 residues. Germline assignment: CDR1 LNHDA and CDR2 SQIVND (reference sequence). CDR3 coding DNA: TGTGCCAGTAGTATAACAGGTGCAGGGGCGCAGTATTTT. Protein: CASSITGAGAQYF. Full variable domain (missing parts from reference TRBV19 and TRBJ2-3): DGGITQSPKYLFRKEGQNVTLSCEQNLNHDAMYWYRQDPGQGLRLIYYSQIVNDFQKGDIAEGYSVSREKKESFPLTVTSAQKNPTAFYLCASSITGAGAQYFGPGTRLTVL.

CDR3 coding DNA: TGTGCCAGCAGCTGGGACAGGGGGCTCTACGAGCAGTACTTC. Translated, it gives CASSWDRGLYEQYF. The rearrangement links TRBV11-2 to TRBJ2-7; 12 nucleotides match TRBD1. Germline trimming cut 4 bases from V and 3 bases from J; bases unmatched to any gene: 1. The CDR3 spans 14 residues. CDR1 is SGHAT, CDR2 FQNNGV, per germline.

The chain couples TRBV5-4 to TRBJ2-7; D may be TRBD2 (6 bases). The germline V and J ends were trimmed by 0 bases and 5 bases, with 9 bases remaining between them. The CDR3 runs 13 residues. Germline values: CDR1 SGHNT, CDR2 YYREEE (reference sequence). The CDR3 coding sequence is TGTGCCAGCAGCTTGGCCAAGCGGGACGAGCAGTACTTC. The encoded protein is CASSLAKRDEQYF.

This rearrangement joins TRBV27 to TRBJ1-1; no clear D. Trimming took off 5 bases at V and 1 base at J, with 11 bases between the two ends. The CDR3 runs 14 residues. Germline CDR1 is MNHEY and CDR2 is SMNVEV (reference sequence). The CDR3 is CASSPETKNTEAFF. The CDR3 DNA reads TGTGCCAGCAGTCCCGAGACAAAGAACACTGAAGCTTTCTTT.